The T cell receptor (beta chain) under discussion was sequenced for a study of cytomegalovirus exposure and HLA in healthy donors. The PCR used 60 Vbeta and 13 Jbeta primers. This table comes from immunoSEQ multiplex PCR, and its TCRdb copy is limited to in-frame clones, with some not included. The data contain roughly 200,000 clones, 82% of them seen just once; the ten biggest clones take up 2.7%. Healthy bone marrow donors made up the donors. This clone occurred a few times. The CDR3 runs to 15 residues. CDR1 and CDR2 from the germline V gene are SGDLS and YYNGEE. Source material: PBMCs. This TCR was sampled from a woman aged 40 to 50 in good health and CMV-seronegative. The rearrangement uses TRBV9 and TRBJ2-5, with 9 nucleotides matching TRBD1. The tail of the sequence fits TRBJ2-7 better, so the J call may be wrong. CDR3: CASSYEGQGTYEQYF. For the CDR3, the DNA is TGTGCCAGCAGCTATGAGGGACAGGGAACCTACGAGCAGTACTTC.